This TCR beta chain was recovered during a study of memory CD4+ T cells and cytomegalovirus serostatus. The sort gate was single viable CD3+CD4+CD8-CD45RO+ cells for memory CD4+ T cells. V lost 5 bases and J 0 bases, leaving 17 bases between the germline ends. CDR1 SGHVS and CDR2 FQNEAQ come from the germline V gene. The CDR3 runs to 17 residues. As originally analysed: After removing out-of-frame reads, 2 million to 2.5 million distinct TCRbeta sequences remained. This table comes from immunoSEQ multiplex PCR, and its TCRdb copy is limited to in-frame clones, with some not included. D and trimming were read from the DNA, whereas the V and J calls and clone size are those reported in that table. The data hold approximately 52,000 clones, with 60% to 80% observed a single time. The table lists this clone with a few counts.

The chain has TRBV7-8 and TRBJ1-5; D unclear. Specimen: memory CD4+ T cells from blood. This TCR derives from an adult in good health and CMV-seronegative. The CDR3 coding sequence is TGTGCCAGCAGCCCTACCGCTATACAGAATAGCAATCAGCCCCAGCATTTT. As protein: CASSPTAIQNSNQPQHF.